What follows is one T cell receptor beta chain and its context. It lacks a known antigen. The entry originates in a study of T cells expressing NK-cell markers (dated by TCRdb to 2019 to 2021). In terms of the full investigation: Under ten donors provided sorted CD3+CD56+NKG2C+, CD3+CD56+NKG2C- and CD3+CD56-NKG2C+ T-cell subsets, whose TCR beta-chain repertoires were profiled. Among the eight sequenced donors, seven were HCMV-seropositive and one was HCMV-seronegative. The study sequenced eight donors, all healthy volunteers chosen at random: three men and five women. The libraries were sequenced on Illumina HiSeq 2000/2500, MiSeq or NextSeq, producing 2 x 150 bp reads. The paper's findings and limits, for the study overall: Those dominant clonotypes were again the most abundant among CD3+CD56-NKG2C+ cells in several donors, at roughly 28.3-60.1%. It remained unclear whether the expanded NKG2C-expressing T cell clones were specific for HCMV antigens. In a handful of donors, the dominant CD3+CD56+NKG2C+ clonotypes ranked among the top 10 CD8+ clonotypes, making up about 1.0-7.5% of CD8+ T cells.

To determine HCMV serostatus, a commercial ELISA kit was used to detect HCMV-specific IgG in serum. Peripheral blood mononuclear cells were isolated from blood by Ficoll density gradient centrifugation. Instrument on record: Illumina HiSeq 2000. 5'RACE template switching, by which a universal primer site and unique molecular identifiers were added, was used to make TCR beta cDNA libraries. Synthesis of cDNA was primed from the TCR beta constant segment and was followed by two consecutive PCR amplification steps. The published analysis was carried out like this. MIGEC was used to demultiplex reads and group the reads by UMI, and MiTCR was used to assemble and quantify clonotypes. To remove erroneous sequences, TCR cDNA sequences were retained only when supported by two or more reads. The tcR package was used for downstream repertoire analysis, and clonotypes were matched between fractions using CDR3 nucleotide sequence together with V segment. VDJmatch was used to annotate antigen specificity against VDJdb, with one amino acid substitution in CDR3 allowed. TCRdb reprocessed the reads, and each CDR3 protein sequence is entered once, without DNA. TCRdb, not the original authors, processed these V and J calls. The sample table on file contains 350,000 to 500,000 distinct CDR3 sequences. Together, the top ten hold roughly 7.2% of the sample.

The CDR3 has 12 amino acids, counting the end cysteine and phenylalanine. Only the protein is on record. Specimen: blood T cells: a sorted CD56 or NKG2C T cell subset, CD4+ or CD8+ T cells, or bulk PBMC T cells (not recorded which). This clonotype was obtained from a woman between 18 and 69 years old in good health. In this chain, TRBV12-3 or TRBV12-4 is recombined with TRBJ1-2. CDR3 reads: CASQRANYGYTF.